The 7 T cell receptor beta chains listed next were all sequenced from one sample in a study of blood T cell repertoires in COVID-19. This table comes from immunoSEQ multiplex PCR, and its TCRdb copy is limited to in-frame clones, with some not included. The table records about 350,000 clones, around nine tenths of them present only once. The sample consisted of peripheral blood. All receptors come from a woman aged 18-29 years who had recovered from COVID-19.

The V gene is TRBV6-1, the J gene TRBJ2-2, with a possible D match to TRBD1 (5 bases). V lost 2 bases to trimming and J lost 3 bases, with 10 bases between them. CDR1 MNHNS and CDR2 SASEGT come from the germline V gene. The CDR3 runs 15 residues. This CDR3 is CASSEQGVDTGELFF. CDR3 coding DNA: TGTGCCAGCAGTGAACAAGGGGTGGACACCGGGGAGCTGTTTTTT.

This chain uses TRBV7-2 with TRBJ2-1; 15 bases are a match to TRBD2. The V gene's germline CDR1 is SGHTA and CDR2 FQGNSA. The CDR3 is 15 amino acids. The ends lost 4 bases at V and 6 bases at J; junction bases unmatched: 1. The CDR3 DNA reads as TGTGCCAGCAGCTGGACTAGCGGGAGGGGCAATGAGCAGTTCTTC. This translates into CASSWTSGRGNEQFF.

The genes are TRBV29-1 and TRBJ2-7; D is unresolved. There are 14 residues in the CDR3. Germline assignment: CDR1 SQVTM and CDR2 ANQGSEA. Trimming stripped 1 base from V and 4 bases from J, with 14 bases between. DNA for the CDR3: TGCAGCGTTGAAGGCCCCGAAGCGTCATACGAGCAGTACGTC. It codes for CSVEGPEASYEQYV.

V is TRBV6-5 and J is TRBJ2-1; TRBD2 is a possible D gene (6 bases). The germline CDR1 and CDR2 sequences are MNHEY and SVGAGI. V was clipped by 6 bases and J by 9 bases, with 21 bases between them. The CDR3 contains 15 residues. CDR3 coding DNA: TGTGCCAGCAGCCGCCGGGACGGAGGGCACTCTGAGCAGTTCTTC. Its translation: CASSRRDGGHSEQFF.

The gene calls are TRBV24-1 and TRBJ1-1, with 7 bases identical to TRBD1. The J segment lost 4 bases and the V segment lost 8 bases, leaving 6 bases of the junction unmatched. The germline V gene has CDR1 KGHDR and CDR2 SFDVKD. The CDR3 spans 13 residues. The CDR3 spells CATMDSGGTEAFF. CDR3 sequence (DNA): TGTGCCACCATGGACTCAGGGGGCACTGAAGCTTTCTTT.

The genes are TRBV4-3 and TRBJ2-5, with a weak D call TRBD2 (6 bases). The V end was cut by 5 bases, the J end by 2 bases, with 15 bases between. This CDR3 is built from 15 residues. Germline CDR1 is LGHNA and CDR2 is YSLEER. The CDR3 sequence is CASSTRSGSQETQYF. CDR3 in DNA: TGCGCCAGCAGCACCCGAAGCGGGTCACAAGAGACCCAGTACTTC.

The genes are TRBV18 and TRBJ1-5; D possibly corresponds to TRBD1 (5 bases). Germline V CDR1 and CDR2: KGHSH, LQKENI. The CDR3 covers 12 residues. With 9 bases removed from V and 5 bases from J, the gap between germline ends came to 11 bases. In nucleotides, the CDR3 is TGTGCCAGTAAAGAAGGGGATCAGCCCCAGCATTTT. Protein sequence: CASKEGDQPQHF.